A selection of T cell receptor beta chains follows, all from one sample in a study of cytomegalovirus exposure and HLA in healthy donors. TCRdb keeps only in-frame clones here, not all; method: immunoSEQ multiplex PCR. The sample contains fewer than 150,000 clones, about 74% of which appear only once. Sequencing was performed on PBMCs. The receptors come from a woman in her forties or fifties in good health and CMV-seronegative. Each CDR3 is given with its conserved first and last residue. Each record gives: clone size, J gene, CDR3 length, D gene, V gene, CDR3 protein, CDR3 DNA. D genes are given only for firm matches. The size entry is marked missing in some rows and otherwise reads once, few, many or a size class.

clone_size: -; j_call: TRBJ1-2; cdr3_length: 13; d_call: TRBD1; v_call: TRBV27; cdr3_aa: CASREQGVYGYTF; cdr3_nt: TGTGCCAGCAGGGAGCAGGGGGTCTATGGCTACACCTTC
clone_size: -; j_call: TRBJ2-3; cdr3_length: 16; d_call: TRBD2; v_call: TRBV5-1; cdr3_aa: CASSSSGDYITDTQYF; cdr3_nt: TGCGCCAGCAGCTCCTCGGGGGACTACATCACAGATACGCAGTATTTT
clone_size: -; j_call: TRBJ2-5; cdr3_length: 13; d_call: -; v_call: TRBV5-4; cdr3_aa: CASSGGLGETQYF; cdr3_nt: TGTGCCAGCAGCGGGGGACTGGGGGAGACCCAGTACTTC
clone_size: -; j_call: TRBJ2-3; cdr3_length: 11; d_call: -; v_call: TRBV20-1; cdr3_aa: CSAIGTDTQYF; cdr3_nt: TGCAGTGCTATCGGCACAGATACGCAGTATTTT
clone_size: -; j_call: TRBJ1-4; cdr3_length: 14; d_call: TRBD1; v_call: TRBV2; cdr3_aa: CASSPQGINEKLFF; cdr3_nt: TGTGCCAGCAGTCCACAGGGGATTAATGAAAAACTGTTTTTT
clone_size: few; j_call: TRBJ2-1; cdr3_length: 11; d_call: -; v_call: TRBV27; cdr3_aa: CASSQSGEQFF; cdr3_nt: TGTGCCAGCAGTCAGAGCGGTGAGCAGTTCTTC
clone_size: -; j_call: TRBJ2-7; cdr3_length: 11; d_call: -; v_call: TRBV20-1; cdr3_aa: CSALRSYEQYF; cdr3_nt: TGCAGTGCTTTGAGAAGCTACGAGCAGTACTTC
clone_size: -; j_call: TRBJ2-1; cdr3_length: 17; d_call: -; v_call: TRBV7-8; cdr3_aa: CASSSRDNLMGYNEQFF; cdr3_nt: TGTGCCAGCAGCTCCCGGGACAACCTAATGGGCTACAATGAGCAGTTCTTC
clone_size: -; j_call: TRBJ2-5; cdr3_length: 15; d_call: TRBD1; v_call: TRBV4-3; cdr3_aa: CASSQAGTAQETQYF; cdr3_nt: TGCGCCAGCAGCCAGGCTGGGACAGCCCAAGAGACCCAGTACTTC
clone_size: -; j_call: TRBJ1-4; cdr3_length: 15; d_call: -; v_call: TRBV12-5; cdr3_aa: CASGPQAGYNEKLFF; cdr3_nt: TGTGCTAGTGGTCCCCAGGCTGGGTATAATGAAAAACTGTTTTTT
clone_size: -; j_call: TRBJ1-4; cdr3_length: 12; d_call: -; v_call: TRBV2; cdr3_aa: CASRQDAEKLFF; cdr3_nt: TGTGCCAGCAGACAGGATGCCGAAAAACTGTTTTTT
clone_size: -; j_call: TRBJ2-7; cdr3_length: 12; d_call: -; v_call: TRBV6-1; cdr3_aa: CASGRPGREQYF; cdr3_nt: TGTGCCAGCGGTCGACCAGGTAGAGAGCAGTACTTC
clone_size: -; j_call: TRBJ1-1; cdr3_length: 15; d_call: -; v_call: TRBV27; cdr3_aa: CASSLGGAENTEAFF; cdr3_nt: TGTGCCAGCAGTTTAGGAGGGGCGGAGAACACTGAAGCTTTCTTT
clone_size: -; j_call: TRBJ1-3; cdr3_length: 15; d_call: -; v_call: TRBV7-9; cdr3_aa: CASSLKTLSGNTIYF; cdr3_nt: TGTGCCAGCAGCTTAAAGACACTCTCTGGAAACACCATATATTTT
clone_size: -; j_call: TRBJ2-5; cdr3_length: 16; d_call: TRBD2; v_call: TRBV15; cdr3_aa: CATSRDPGRGQETQYF; cdr3_nt: TGTGCCACCAGCAGAGATCCGGGGAGGGGACAAGAGACCCAGTACTTC
clone_size: -; j_call: TRBJ2-1; cdr3_length: 12; d_call: -; v_call: TRBV29-1; cdr3_aa: CSAGHVDNEQFF; cdr3_nt: TGCAGCGCAGGACATGTGGACAATGAGCAGTTCTTC
clone_size: -; j_call: TRBJ1-1; cdr3_length: 15; d_call: -; v_call: TRBV28; cdr3_aa: CASSFSWGPSTEAFF; cdr3_nt: TGTGCCAGCAGTTTTTCGTGGGGGCCGTCCACTGAAGCTTTCTTT
clone_size: -; j_call: TRBJ2-7; cdr3_length: 14; d_call: -; v_call: TRBV7-2; cdr3_aa: CASSFFDSAVEQYF; cdr3_nt: TGTGCCAGCAGCTTTTTTGACAGTGCAGTCGAGCAGTACTTC
clone_size: -; j_call: TRBJ2-5; cdr3_length: 13; d_call: -; v_call: TRBV19; cdr3_aa: CASSSGVRETQYF; cdr3_nt: TGTGCCAGTAGCTCGGGGGTCCGGGAGACCCAGTACTTC
clone_size: once; j_call: TRBJ1-1; cdr3_length: 16; d_call: TRBD1; v_call: TRBV6-1; cdr3_aa: CASSDGQGAGNTEAFF; cdr3_nt: TGTGCCAGCAGTGACGGACAGGGGGCCGGGAACACTGAAGCTTTCTTT
clone_size: -; j_call: TRBJ2-7; cdr3_length: 11; d_call: TRBD2; v_call: TRBV6-1; cdr3_aa: CASGGGHEQYF; cdr3_nt: TGTGCCAGCGGCGGGGGACACGAGCAGTACTTC
clone_size: once; j_call: TRBJ1-1; cdr3_length: 19; d_call: TRBD1; v_call: TRBV4-1; cdr3_aa: CASSQELQGARSANTEAFF; cdr3_nt: TGCGCCAGCAGCCAGGAACTACAGGGGGCAAGGTCGGCGAACACTGAAGCTTTCTTT
clone_size: -; j_call: TRBJ2-7; cdr3_length: 13; d_call: TRBD1; v_call: TRBV6-4; cdr3_aa: CASSKDREDEQYF; cdr3_nt: TGTGCCAGCAGCAAAGACAGGGAAGACGAGCAGTACTTC
clone_size: once; j_call: TRBJ2-1; cdr3_length: 15; d_call: -; v_call: TRBV18; cdr3_aa: CATYTGRGPGYEQFF; cdr3_nt: TGTGCCACCTACACCGGGCGGGGTCCGGGGTATGAGCAGTTCTTC
clone_size: -; j_call: TRBJ1-4; cdr3_length: 13; d_call: TRBD1; v_call: TRBV15; cdr3_aa: CATHGTGIEKLFF; cdr3_nt: TGTGCCACCCACGGGACAGGGATCGAAAAACTGTTTTTT
clone_size: few; j_call: TRBJ1-1; cdr3_length: 15; d_call: -; v_call: TRBV15; cdr3_aa: CATSSLLTGNTEAFF; cdr3_nt: TGTGCCACCAGCAGTCTTCTCACAGGGAACACTGAAGCTTTCTTT
clone_size: -; j_call: TRBJ2-3; cdr3_length: 17; d_call: TRBD1; v_call: TRBV5-1; cdr3_aa: CASSPRRGQRNTDTQYF; cdr3_nt: TGCGCCAGCAGCCCTCGAAGGGGACAGAGAAATACAGATACGCAGTATTTT
clone_size: -; j_call: TRBJ2-1; cdr3_length: 14; d_call: -; v_call: TRBV28; cdr3_aa: CAASRGRSNNEQFF; cdr3_nt: TGTGCCGCGAGTCGGGGGAGATCCAACAATGAGCAGTTCTTC
clone_size: -; j_call: TRBJ2-2; cdr3_length: 14; d_call: TRBD2; v_call: TRBV28; cdr3_aa: CASFSRGGTGELFF; cdr3_nt: TGTGCCAGCTTCTCCCGGGGGGGAACCGGGGAGCTGTTTTTT
clone_size: -; j_call: TRBJ1-4; cdr3_length: 15; d_call: -; v_call: TRBV11-3; cdr3_aa: CASSQGGRGNEKLFF; cdr3_nt: TGTGCCAGCAGCCAAGGTGGGAGAGGCAATGAAAAACTGTTTTTT
clone_size: -; j_call: TRBJ2-7; cdr3_length: 14; d_call: TRBD2; v_call: TRBV19; cdr3_aa: CASSINAGGYEQYF; cdr3_nt: TGTGCCAGTAGTATAAACGCGGGGGGCTACGAGCAGTACTTC
clone_size: -; j_call: TRBJ2-1; cdr3_length: 16; d_call: TRBD2; v_call: TRBV10-3; cdr3_aa: CAISVSMGLATDEQFF; cdr3_nt: TGTGCCATCAGTGTTTCGATGGGACTAGCAACGGATGAGCAGTTCTTC
clone_size: -; j_call: TRBJ2-3; cdr3_length: 15; d_call: TRBD2; v_call: TRBV18; cdr3_aa: CASRAAGPSTDTQYF; cdr3_nt: TGTGCCAGCCGCGCAGCGGGACCTAGCACAGATACGCAGTATTTT
clone_size: once; j_call: TRBJ1-3; cdr3_length: 15; d_call: -; v_call: TRBV13; cdr3_aa: CASTRRWSSGNTIYF; cdr3_nt: TGTGCCAGCACCCGAAGGTGGAGCTCTGGAAACACCATATATTTT
clone_size: -; j_call: TRBJ2-5; cdr3_length: 15; d_call: -; v_call: TRBV5-4; cdr3_aa: CASRPRDTYLEAQYF; cdr3_nt: TGTGCCAGCAGGCCCCGGGACACCTACCTTGAGGCCCAGTACTTC
clone_size: -; j_call: TRBJ1-4; cdr3_length: 15; d_call: TRBD1; v_call: TRBV11-3; cdr3_aa: CASSSMDRGREKLFF; cdr3_nt: TGTGCCAGCAGCTCTATGGACAGGGGGCGAGAAAAACTGTTTTTT
clone_size: -; j_call: TRBJ2-7; cdr3_length: 15; d_call: TRBD2; v_call: TRBV4-1; cdr3_aa: CASSQASGGTYEQYF; cdr3_nt: TGCGCCAGCAGCCAAGCTAGCGGGGGGACCTACGAGCAGTACTTC
clone_size: -; j_call: TRBJ1-2; cdr3_length: 15; d_call: -; v_call: TRBV5-4; cdr3_aa: CASSSSETQNYGYTF; cdr3_nt: TGTGCCAGCAGCTCCTCCGAGACACAAAACTATGGCTACACCTTC
clone_size: -; j_call: TRBJ1-1; cdr3_length: 14; d_call: -; v_call: TRBV14; cdr3_aa: CASSQGQNNTEAFF; cdr3_nt: TGTGCCAGCAGCCAAGGACAGAACAACACTGAAGCTTTCTTT
clone_size: few; j_call: TRBJ1-1; cdr3_length: 14; d_call: -; v_call: TRBV5-4; cdr3_aa: CASSTWSIQGEAFF; cdr3_nt: TGTGCCAGCAGTACATGGAGTATCCAGGGAGAAGCTTTCTTT
clone_size: -; j_call: TRBJ2-2; cdr3_length: 15; d_call: -; v_call: TRBV5-1; cdr3_aa: CASSSREGETGELFF; cdr3_nt: TGCGCCAGCAGCTCTAGGGAAGGGGAAACCGGGGAGCTGTTTTTT
clone_size: -; j_call: TRBJ1-5; cdr3_length: 15; d_call: TRBD1; v_call: TRBV4-2; cdr3_aa: CASSPTDRDHQPQHF; cdr3_nt: TGTGCCAGCAGCCCCACGGACAGGGATCATCAGCCCCAGCATTTT
clone_size: -; j_call: TRBJ1-1; cdr3_length: 16; d_call: TRBD1; v_call: TRBV7-9; cdr3_aa: CSSSSYRGPRDTEAFF; cdr3_nt: TGTTCCAGCAGCTCATACAGGGGGCCAAGGGACACTGAAGCTTTCTTT
clone_size: once; j_call: TRBJ1-5; cdr3_length: 13; d_call: TRBD1; v_call: TRBV6-5; cdr3_aa: CASSPDRDQPQHF; cdr3_nt: TGTGCCAGCAGTCCGGACAGGGATCAGCCCCAGCATTTT
clone_size: -; j_call: TRBJ1-4; cdr3_length: 14; d_call: -; v_call: TRBV5-4; cdr3_aa: CASSLVGGDEKLFF; cdr3_nt: TGTGCCAGCAGCTTGGTAGGGGGAGATGAAAAACTGTTTTTT
clone_size: -; j_call: TRBJ1-5; cdr3_length: 14; d_call: TRBD1; v_call: TRBV10-3; cdr3_aa: CATGTGDPNQPQHF; cdr3_nt: TGTGCCACAGGGACAGGGGACCCCAATCAGCCCCAGCATTTT
clone_size: -; j_call: TRBJ1-1; cdr3_length: 13; d_call: TRBD1; v_call: TRBV29-1; cdr3_aa: CSGQINRGTEAFF; cdr3_nt: TGCAGCGGTCAAATAAACAGGGGCACTGAAGCTTTCTTT
clone_size: -; j_call: TRBJ1-4; cdr3_length: 14; d_call: -; v_call: TRBV5-5; cdr3_aa: CASSFERGNEKLFF; cdr3_nt: TGTGCCAGCAGCTTCGAAAGGGGGAATGAAAAACTGTTTTTT
clone_size: -; j_call: TRBJ2-1; cdr3_length: 15; d_call: -; v_call: TRBV7-3; cdr3_aa: CASSLGGLYGAEQFF; cdr3_nt: TGTGCCAGCAGCTTAGGGGGACTCTACGGGGCTGAGCAGTTCTTC
clone_size: -; j_call: TRBJ2-7; cdr3_length: 14; d_call: -; v_call: TRBV5-1; cdr3_aa: CASSLVSGLSEQYF; cdr3_nt: TGCGCCAGCAGCTTGGTCAGCGGTCTTTCCGAGCAGTACTTC
clone_size: -; j_call: TRBJ2-7; cdr3_length: 14; d_call: TRBD1; v_call: TRBV7-2; cdr3_aa: CASSRDRGLYEQYF; cdr3_nt: TGTGCCAGCAGCCGGGACAGGGGCCTCTACGAGCAGTACTTC
clone_size: -; j_call: TRBJ1-2; cdr3_length: 16; d_call: TRBD1; v_call: TRBV5-5; cdr3_aa: CASSSEPDQGAGGYTF; cdr3_nt: TGTGCCAGCAGCTCCGAACCGGATCAGGGGGCTGGTGGCTACACCTTC